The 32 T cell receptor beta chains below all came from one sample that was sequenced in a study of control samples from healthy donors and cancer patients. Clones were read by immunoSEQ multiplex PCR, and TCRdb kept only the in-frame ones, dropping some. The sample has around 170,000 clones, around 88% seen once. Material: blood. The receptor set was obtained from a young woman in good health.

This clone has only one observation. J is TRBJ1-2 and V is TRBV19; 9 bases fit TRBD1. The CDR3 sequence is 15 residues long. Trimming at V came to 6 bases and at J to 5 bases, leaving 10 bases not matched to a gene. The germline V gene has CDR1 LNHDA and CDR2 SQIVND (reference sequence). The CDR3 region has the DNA TGTGCCAGTAGCGAACCGGGACAGGGAAAGTATGGCTACACCTTC. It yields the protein CASSEPGQGKYGYTF.

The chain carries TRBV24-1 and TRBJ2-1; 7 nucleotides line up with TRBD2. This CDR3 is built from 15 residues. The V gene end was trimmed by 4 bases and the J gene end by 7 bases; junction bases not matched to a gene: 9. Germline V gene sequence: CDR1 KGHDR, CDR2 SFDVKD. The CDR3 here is CATSDLTSPVNEQFF. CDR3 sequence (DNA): TGTGCCACCAGTGACCTGACTAGCCCCGTAAATGAGCAGTTCTTC.

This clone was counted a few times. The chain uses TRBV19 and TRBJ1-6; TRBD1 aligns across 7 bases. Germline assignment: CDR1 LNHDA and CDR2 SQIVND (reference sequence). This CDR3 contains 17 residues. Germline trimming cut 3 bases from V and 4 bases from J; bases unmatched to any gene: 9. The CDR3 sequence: CASSIHSSGQYNSPLHF. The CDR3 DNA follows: TGTGCCAGTAGTATCCACTCCTCGGGACAGTATAATTCACCCCTCCACTTT.

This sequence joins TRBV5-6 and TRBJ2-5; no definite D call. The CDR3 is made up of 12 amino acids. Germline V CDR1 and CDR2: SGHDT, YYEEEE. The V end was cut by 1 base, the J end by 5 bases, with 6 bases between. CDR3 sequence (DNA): TGTGCCAGCAGCTTGCTCCACGAGACCCAGTACTTC. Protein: CASSLLHETQYF.

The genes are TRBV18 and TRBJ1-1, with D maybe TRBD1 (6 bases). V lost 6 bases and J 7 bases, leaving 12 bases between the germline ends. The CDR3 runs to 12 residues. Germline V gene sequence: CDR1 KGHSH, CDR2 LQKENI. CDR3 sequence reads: CASSVGGFEAFF. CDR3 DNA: TGTGCCAGCTCCGTAGGGGGTTTTGAAGCTTTCTTT. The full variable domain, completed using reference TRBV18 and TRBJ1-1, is NAGVMQNPRHLVRRRGQEARLRCSPMKGHSHVYWYRQLPEEGLKFMVYLQKENIIDESGMPKERFSAEFPKEGPSILRIQQVVRGDSAAYFCASSVGGFEAFFGQGTRLTVV.

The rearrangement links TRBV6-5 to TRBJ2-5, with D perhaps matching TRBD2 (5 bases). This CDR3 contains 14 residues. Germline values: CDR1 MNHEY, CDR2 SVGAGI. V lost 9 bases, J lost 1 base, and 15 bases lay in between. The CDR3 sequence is CASSQPGVQETQYF. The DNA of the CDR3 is TGTGCCAGTTCACAACCCGGGGTCCAAGAGACCCAGTACTTC.

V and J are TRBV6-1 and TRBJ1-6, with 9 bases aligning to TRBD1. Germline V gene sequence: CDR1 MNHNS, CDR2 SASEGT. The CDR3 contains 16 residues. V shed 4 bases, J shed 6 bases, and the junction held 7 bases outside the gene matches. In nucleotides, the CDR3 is TGTGCCAGCAGTGTCAACCGGGACAGGGTTAATTCACCCCTCCACTTT. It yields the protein CASSVNRDRVNSPLHF.

The CDR3 DNA reads as TGTGCCAGCAGGTTTCGACAGGCGAACACCGGGGAGCTGTTTTTT. This codes for CASRFRQANTGELFF. The chain recombines TRBV7-8 with TRBJ2-2; tentative D call: TRBD1 (6 bases). Germline CDR1 and CDR2: SGHVS and FQNEAQ. Trimming pared 6 bases from V and 0 bases from J, leaving 11 bases between. The CDR3 runs to 15 residues.

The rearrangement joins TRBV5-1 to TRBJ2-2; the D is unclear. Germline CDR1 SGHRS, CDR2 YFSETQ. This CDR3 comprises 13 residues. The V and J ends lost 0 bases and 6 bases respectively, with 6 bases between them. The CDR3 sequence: CASSLALAGELFF. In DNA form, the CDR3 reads TGCGCCAGCAGCTTGGCCCTGGCCGGGGAGCTGTTTTTT.

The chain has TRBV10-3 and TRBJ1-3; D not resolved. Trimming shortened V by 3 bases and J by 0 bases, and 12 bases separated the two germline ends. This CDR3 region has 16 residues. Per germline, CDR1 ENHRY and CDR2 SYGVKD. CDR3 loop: CAISDTRAHSGNTIYF. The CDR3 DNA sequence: TGTGCCATCAGTGACACCCGGGCACACTCTGGAAACACCATATATTTT.

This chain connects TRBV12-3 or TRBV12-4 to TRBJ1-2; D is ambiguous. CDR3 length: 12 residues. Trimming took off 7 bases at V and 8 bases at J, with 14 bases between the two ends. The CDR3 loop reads CASTPDLWGYTF. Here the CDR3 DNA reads TGTGCCAGCACCCCGGACCTCTGGGGCTACACCTTC.

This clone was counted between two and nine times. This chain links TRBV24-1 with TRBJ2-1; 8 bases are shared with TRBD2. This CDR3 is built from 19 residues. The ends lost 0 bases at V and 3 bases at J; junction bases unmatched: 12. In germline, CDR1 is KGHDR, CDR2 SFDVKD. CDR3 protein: CATSDLAPSAGGVYNEQFF. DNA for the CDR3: TGTGCCACCAGTGATTTGGCTCCTTCGGCGGGGGGCGTCTACAATGAGCAGTTCTTC.

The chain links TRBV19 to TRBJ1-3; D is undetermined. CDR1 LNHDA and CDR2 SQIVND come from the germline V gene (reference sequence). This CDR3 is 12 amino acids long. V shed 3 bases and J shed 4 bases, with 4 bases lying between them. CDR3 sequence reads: CASSIPGNTIYF. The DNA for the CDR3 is TGTGCCAGTAGTATCCCCGGAAACACCATATATTTT.

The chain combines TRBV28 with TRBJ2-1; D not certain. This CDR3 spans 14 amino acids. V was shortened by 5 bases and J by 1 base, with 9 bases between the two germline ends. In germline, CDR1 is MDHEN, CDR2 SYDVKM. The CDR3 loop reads CASSELGSYNEQFF. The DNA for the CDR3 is TGTGCCAGCAGTGAGCTGGGGTCCTACAATGAGCAGTTCTTC.

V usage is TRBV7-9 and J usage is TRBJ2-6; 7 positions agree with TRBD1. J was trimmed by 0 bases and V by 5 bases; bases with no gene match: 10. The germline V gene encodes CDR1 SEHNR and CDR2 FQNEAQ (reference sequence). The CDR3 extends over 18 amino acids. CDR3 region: CASSRTQGYSSGANVLTF. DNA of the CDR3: TGTGCCAGCAGCCGTACACAGGGGTATAGCTCTGGGGCCAACGTCCTGACTTTC.

CDR3 in amino acids: CASKYEQFF. The CDR3 DNA reads as TGTGCCAGCAAGTATGAGCAGTTCTTC. The gene calls are TRBV27 and TRBJ2-1; D is unresolved. Trimming left V 7 bases short and J 8 bases short, with 3 bases between. The CDR3 runs 9 residues. Germline values: CDR1 MNHEY, CDR2 SMNVEV (reference sequence).

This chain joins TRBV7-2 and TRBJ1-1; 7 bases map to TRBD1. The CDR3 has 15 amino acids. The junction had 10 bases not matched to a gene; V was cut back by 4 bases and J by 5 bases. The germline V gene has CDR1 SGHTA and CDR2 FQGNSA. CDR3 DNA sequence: TGTGCCAGCAGCTGGGAGACAGGGTTCGGGACTGAAGCTTTCTTT. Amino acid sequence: CASSWETGFGTEAFF.

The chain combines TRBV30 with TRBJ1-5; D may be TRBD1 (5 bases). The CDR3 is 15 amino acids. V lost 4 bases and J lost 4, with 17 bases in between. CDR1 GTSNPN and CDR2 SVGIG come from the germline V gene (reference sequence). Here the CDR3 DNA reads TGTGCCTGGACCCCATCGGGACCGGTTAATCAGCCCCAGCATTTT. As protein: CAWTPSGPVNQPQHF. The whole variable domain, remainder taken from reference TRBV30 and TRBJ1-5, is SQTIHQWPATLVQPVGSPLSLECTVEGTSNPNLYWYRQAAGRGLQLLFYSVGIGQISSEVPQNLSASRPQDRQFILSSKKLLLSDSGFYLCAWTPSGPVNQPQHFGDGTRLSIL.

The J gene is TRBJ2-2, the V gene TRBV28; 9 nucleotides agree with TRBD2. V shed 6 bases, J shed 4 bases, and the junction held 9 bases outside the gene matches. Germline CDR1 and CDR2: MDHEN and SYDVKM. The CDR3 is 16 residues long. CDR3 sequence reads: CASSQGTSSRTGELFF. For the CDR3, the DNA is TGTGCCAGCAGCCAAGGGACTAGCAGCCGCACCGGGGAGCTGTTTTTT. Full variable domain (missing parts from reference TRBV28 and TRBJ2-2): DVKVTQSSRYLVKRTGEKVFLECVQDMDHENMFWYRQDPGLGLRLIYFSYDVKMKEKGDIPEGYSVSREKKERFSLILESASTNQTSMYLCASSQGTSSRTGELFFGEGSRLTVL.

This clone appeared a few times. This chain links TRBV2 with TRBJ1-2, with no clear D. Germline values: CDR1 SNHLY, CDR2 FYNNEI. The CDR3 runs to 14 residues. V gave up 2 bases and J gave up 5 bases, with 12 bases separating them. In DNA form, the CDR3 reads TGTGCCAGCAGTGAACGGGGTATAATTTATGGCTACACCTTC. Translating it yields CASSERGIIYGYTF. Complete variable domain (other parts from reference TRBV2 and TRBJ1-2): EPEVTQTPSHQVTQMGQEVILRCVPISNHLYFYWYRQILGQKVEFLVSFYNNEISEKSEIFDDQFSVERPDGSNFTLKIRSTKLEDSAMYFCASSERGIIYGYTFGSGTRLTVV.

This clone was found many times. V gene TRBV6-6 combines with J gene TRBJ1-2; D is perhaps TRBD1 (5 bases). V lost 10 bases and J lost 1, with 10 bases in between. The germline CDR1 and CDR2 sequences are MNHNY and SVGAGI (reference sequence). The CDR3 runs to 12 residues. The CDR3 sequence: CATMDNNYGYTF. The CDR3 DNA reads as TGTGCCACCATGGACAATAACTATGGCTACACCTTC.

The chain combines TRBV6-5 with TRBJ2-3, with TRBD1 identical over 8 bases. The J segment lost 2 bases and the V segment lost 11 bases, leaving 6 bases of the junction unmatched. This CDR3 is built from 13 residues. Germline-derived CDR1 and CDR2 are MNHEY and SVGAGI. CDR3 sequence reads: CAFGDRHTDTQYF. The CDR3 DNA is TGTGCCTTTGGGGACAGGCACACAGATACGCAGTATTTT.

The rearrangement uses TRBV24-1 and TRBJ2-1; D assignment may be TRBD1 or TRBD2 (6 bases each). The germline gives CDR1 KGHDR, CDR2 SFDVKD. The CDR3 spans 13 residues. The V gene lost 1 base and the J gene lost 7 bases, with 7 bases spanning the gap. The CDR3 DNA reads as TGTGCCACCAGTGATTTAGGGGGGAATGAGCAGTTCTTC. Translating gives CATSDLGGNEQFF.

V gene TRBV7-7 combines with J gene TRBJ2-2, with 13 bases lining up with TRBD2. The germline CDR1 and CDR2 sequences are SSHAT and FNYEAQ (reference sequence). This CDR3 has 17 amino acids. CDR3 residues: CATGLAGVRVSAGELFF. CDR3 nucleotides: TGTGCTACCGGACTAGCGGGAGTGAGAGTAAGCGCCGGGGAGCTGTTTTTT.

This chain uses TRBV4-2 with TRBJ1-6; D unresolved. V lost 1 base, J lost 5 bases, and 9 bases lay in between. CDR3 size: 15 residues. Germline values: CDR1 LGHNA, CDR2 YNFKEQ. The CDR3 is CASSQVAGDNSPLHF. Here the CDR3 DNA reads TGTGCCAGCAGCCAAGTGGCCGGTGATAATTCACCCCTCCACTTT.

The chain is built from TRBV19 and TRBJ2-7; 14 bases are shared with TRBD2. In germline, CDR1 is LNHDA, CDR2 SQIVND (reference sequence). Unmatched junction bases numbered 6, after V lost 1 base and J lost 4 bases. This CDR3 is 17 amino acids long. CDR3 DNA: TGTGCCAGTAGTATAGCTTCCGGGACTAGCGGGAGTTACGAGCAGTACTTC. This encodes CASSIASGTSGSYEQYF.

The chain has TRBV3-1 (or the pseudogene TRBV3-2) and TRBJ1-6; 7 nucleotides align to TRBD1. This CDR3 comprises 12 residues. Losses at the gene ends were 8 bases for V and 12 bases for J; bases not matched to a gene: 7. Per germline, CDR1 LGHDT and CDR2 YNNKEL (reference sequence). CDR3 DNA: TGTGCCAGCCGACAGGGAAAAGGACCCCTCCACTTT. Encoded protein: CASRQGKGPLHF.

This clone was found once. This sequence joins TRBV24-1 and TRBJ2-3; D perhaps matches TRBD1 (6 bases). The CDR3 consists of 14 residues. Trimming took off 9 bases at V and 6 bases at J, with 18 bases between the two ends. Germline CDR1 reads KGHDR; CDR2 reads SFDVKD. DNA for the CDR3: TGTGCCACCGCCAATCTCCAGGGGAGTGATACGCAGTATTTT. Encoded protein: CATANLQGSDTQYF.

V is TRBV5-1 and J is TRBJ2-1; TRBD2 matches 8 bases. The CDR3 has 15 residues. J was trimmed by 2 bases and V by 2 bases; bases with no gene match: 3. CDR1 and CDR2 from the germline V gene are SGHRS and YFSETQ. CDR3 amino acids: CASSFAGGAYNEQFF. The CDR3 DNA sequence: TGCGCCAGCAGCTTCGCGGGGGGCGCCTACAATGAGCAGTTCTTC.

DNA for the CDR3: TGTGCCGGACGAAGGACAGCCCTGGCCGAGACCCAGTACTTC. Translating it yields CAGRRTALAETQYF. The V gene is TRBV7-9, the J gene TRBJ2-5; D perhaps matches TRBD1 (6 bases). V was pared by 11 bases and J by 5 bases, with 21 bases between. CDR3 length equals 14 residues. The V gene's germline CDR1 is SEHNR and CDR2 FQNEAQ (reference sequence).

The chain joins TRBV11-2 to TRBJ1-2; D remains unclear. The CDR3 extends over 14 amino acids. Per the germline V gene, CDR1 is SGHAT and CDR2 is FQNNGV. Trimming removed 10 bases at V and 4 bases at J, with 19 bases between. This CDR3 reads CATRGRAESYGYTF. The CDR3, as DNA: TGTGCCACCCGTGGGCGGGCAGAAAGCTATGGCTACACCTTC.

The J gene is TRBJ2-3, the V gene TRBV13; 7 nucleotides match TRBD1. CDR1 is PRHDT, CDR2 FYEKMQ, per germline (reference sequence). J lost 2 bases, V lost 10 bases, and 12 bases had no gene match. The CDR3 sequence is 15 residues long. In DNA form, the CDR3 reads TGTGCCACCCGAGTAGAAGGGGGCAACACAGATACGCAGTATTTT. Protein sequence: CATRVEGGNTDTQYF.